This T cell receptor (beta chain) was found in a study of CD8 T cells in Susac syndrome. CDR3 length: 14 amino acids. With V trimmed by 5 bases and J by 0 bases, 4 bases remained unmatched. Germline CDR1 is SQVTM and CDR2 is ANQGSEA. This clonotype has a single count. TEMRA cells were FACS-enriched, and CD8+ and CD4+ T cells were isolated negatively. A quantity of about 0.5 to 1 ug RNA underwent reverse transcription using random hexamers. An immunoSEQ multiplex PCR generated amplified TCR beta CDR3 products spanning 54 Vbeta and 13 Jbeta. From the immunoSEQ multiplex PCR reads, TCRdb called clonotypes with MiXCR, one entry per CDR3 protein. The sample lists some 150,000 distinct CDR3 sequences; nearly 97% were seen once.

The specimen sequenced was CD8+ T cells from PBMCs. This receptor was taken from a human donor with multiple sclerosis. V is TRBV29-1 and J is TRBJ2-1; TRBD1 agrees at 7 bases. CDR3 sequence: CSVMTGSSYNEQFF. CDR3 in DNA: TGCAGCGTTATGACAGGGAGCTCCTACAATGAGCAGTTCTTC.